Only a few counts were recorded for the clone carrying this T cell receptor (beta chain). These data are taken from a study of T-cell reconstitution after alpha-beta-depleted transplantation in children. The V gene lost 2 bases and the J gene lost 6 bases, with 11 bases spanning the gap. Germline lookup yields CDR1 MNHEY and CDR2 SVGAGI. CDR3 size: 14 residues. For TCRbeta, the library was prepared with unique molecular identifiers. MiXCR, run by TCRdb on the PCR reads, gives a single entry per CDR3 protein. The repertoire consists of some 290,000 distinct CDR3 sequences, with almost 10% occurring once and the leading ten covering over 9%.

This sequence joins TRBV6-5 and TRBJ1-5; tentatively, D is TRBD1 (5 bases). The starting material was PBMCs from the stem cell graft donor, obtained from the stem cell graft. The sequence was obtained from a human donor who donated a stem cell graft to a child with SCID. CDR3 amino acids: CASSYGRGGQPQHF. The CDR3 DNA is TGTGCCAGCAGTTACGGGAGGGGAGGTCAGCCCCAGCATTTT.